The sequence of this T cell receptor beta chain was determined in a study of high-grade serous ovarian cancer treatment subgroups. The germline V gene encodes CDR1 MNHNS and CDR2 SASEGT. The CDR3 is 15 residues long. V was pared by 0 bases and J by 7 bases, with 12 bases between. Tumor samples were obtained before definitive surgery or chemotherapy. The data were produced by immunoSEQ multiplex PCR, yet TCRdb's version contains in-frame clones alone and is incomplete. Here the sample spans under 8,000 clones, 72% being singletons. The chain carries TRBV6-1 and TRBJ1-4; D might be TRBD1 (6 bases). This TCR was sampled from a human donor with high-grade serous ovarian cancer. Sequencing was done on a sample of tumor tissue. Here the CDR3 reads CASSEARGGIEKLFF. CDR3 DNA sequence: TGTGCCAGCAGTGAAGCGAGGGGGGGTATTGAAAAACTGTTTTTT.